This T cell receptor beta chain stems from a study of Ad26.COV2.S vaccination and SARS-CoV-2 variants. Overall study context: It was the COV1001 Ad26.COV2.S trial arm that included the donor. Ad26.COV2.S shots went into the muscle once or twice, 56 days apart. Regarding the study as a whole: Placebo recipients showed lower spike-specific TCR breadth than vaccinees.

Treatment noted: about 20 received Ad26.COV2.S at low or high dose, single or two shots; roughly five received placebo; per-sample allocation not given. Specimens were obtained on day 63 following the first vaccine or placebo injection. Adults aged 18-55 years in Boston included the donor. Remarks on this clone: Its target is unknown.

Some clones are missing from TCRdb's copy, which holds only in-frame ones; the method was immunoSEQ multiplex PCR. The repertoire includes about 350,000 clones, about 87% of them detected once, and 6.4% sits in the top ten. The sequences come from peripheral blood, collected in a trial of Ad26.COV2.S vaccine versus placebo. The receptor was derived from a person aged 18 to 65 who received the Ad26.COV2.S COVID-19 vaccine or a placebo.

The CDR3 coding sequence is TGTGCCAGCAGCCAAGATCGGGTTGTGGGACGGCAGTTCTTC. Translated, it gives CASSQDRVVGRQFF. J is TRBJ2-1 and V is TRBV3-1 (or the pseudogene TRBV3-2); possibly TRBD1 or TRBD2 for D (5 bases each). The V end lost 0 bases, the J end lost 12 bases, and 15 bases lay between the germline ends. Germline V gene sequence: CDR1 LGHDT, CDR2 YNNKEL (reference sequence). The CDR3 spans 14 residues.